One sample yielded the 24 T cell receptor beta chains listed below, sequenced in a study of blood T cell repertoires in COVID-19. Repertoires were generated with immunoSEQ multiplex PCR, while TCRdb's copy carries only in-frame clones and drops some. The sample contains over 55,000 clones, approximately 80% of which appear only once. The sequencing input was peripheral blood. Source of these receptors: a man aged 50 to 59 with COVID-19, enrolled during active disease.

The rearrangement uses TRBV30 and TRBJ1-6; D gene ambiguous. The CDR3 has 16 amino acids. Trimming removed 0 bases from V and 3 bases from J, with 12 bases in between. Germline V gene lookup returns CDR1 GTSNPN and CDR2 SVGIG (reference sequence). The CDR3: CAWSVPTSFYNSPLHF. CDR3 bases: TGTGCCTGGAGTGTACCTACGAGTTTCTATAATTCACCCCTCCACTTT.

This chain uses TRBV27 with TRBJ2-3, with D tentatively TRBD2 (5 bases). Between the trimmed V and J ends, which lost 3 bases and 5 bases, there was a span of 9 bases. There are 13 residues in the CDR3. Per the germline V gene, CDR1 is MNHEY and CDR2 is SMNVEV (reference sequence). CDR3 in DNA: TGTGCCAGCAGTTTTACTAGGCGAGATACGCAGTATTTT. Residues: CASSFTRRDTQYF.

The chain joins TRBV3-1 (or the pseudogene TRBV3-2) to TRBJ1-1; unclear D gene. Germline V gene data show CDR1 as LGHDT and CDR2 as YNNKEL (reference sequence). The V end lost 2 bases, the J end lost 7 bases, and 14 bases lay between the germline ends. The CDR3 extends over 14 amino acids. The CDR3 DNA is TGTGCCAGCAGCCAACAGACTTCTCGGGGTGAAGCTTTCTTT. Translation: CASSQQTSRGEAFF.

The V and J genes are TRBV4-2 and TRBJ1-5; TRBD1 is a possible D gene (6 bases). Germline V gene sequence: CDR1 LGHNA, CDR2 YNFKEQ. The V end was cut by 0 bases, the J end by 1 base, with 13 bases between. This CDR3 is built from 17 residues. The CDR3 is CASSQEGGGKSNQPQHF. The CDR3 DNA reads TGTGCCAGCAGCCAAGAAGGGGGGGGCAAGAGCAATCAGCCCCAGCATTTT.

As concerns this clone: One junction end does not reproduce the germline sequence, and a read error may be involved. The chain carries TRBV6-1 and TRBJ1-1; D perhaps matches TRBD1 (6 bases). This CDR3 is 14 amino acids long. Germline V gene data show CDR1 as MNHNS and CDR2 as SASEGT. Here the CDR3 reads CASREGQMNTEAFF. The CDR3 nucleotides are TGTGCCAGCAGGGAAGGACAGATGAACACTGAAGCTTTCTTT.

This chain joins TRBV5-4 and TRBJ1-1, with 8 positions matching TRBD1. This CDR3 has 17 residues. In germline, CDR1 is SGHNT, CDR2 YYREEE (reference sequence). V trimming: 2 bases; J trimming: 0 bases; junction bases outside the gene matches: 9. As DNA, the CDR3 is TGTGCCAGCAGCTTTCACAGGGGGACGCGCATGAACACTGAAGCTTTCTTT. Its translation: CASSFHRGTRMNTEAFF.

The chain carries TRBV5-5 and TRBJ2-5, with 7 positions matching TRBD1. V was clipped by 5 bases and J by 3 bases; unmatched bases: 10. From germline, CDR1 is SGHKS and CDR2 YYEKEE (reference sequence). The CDR3 has 15 amino acids. CDR3 amino acids: CASRPTGSGKETQYF. The CDR3 coding sequence is TGTGCCAGCAGACCGACAGGGTCGGGGAAAGAGACCCAGTACTTC.

The chain has TRBV4-1 and TRBJ1-2, with D possibly being TRBD1 (6 bases). This CDR3 contains 14 residues. Germline loops: CDR1 MGHRA, CDR2 YSYEKL. V lost 6 bases and J lost 8, with 19 bases in between. The CDR3 DNA follows: TGCGCCAGCAGGGGTCCGGGACAAGGCCGCGGCTACACCTTC. It encodes CASRGPGQGRGYTF.

This clone was seen once. The V call is TRBV9, the J call TRBJ2-2; D is ambiguous. V was cut by 0 bases and J by 4 bases, with 10 bases left in between. The V gene's germline CDR1 is SGDLS and CDR2 YYNGEE. The CDR3 runs to 15 residues. In DNA, the CDR3 is TGTGCCAGCAGCGTAGCTCCAGCGAGCACCGGGGAGCTGTTTTTT. Its protein product is CASSVAPASTGELFF.

This clone is a singleton in its sample. The CDR3 loop reads CASSLVTGSDGYTF. Here the CDR3 DNA reads TGCGCCAGCAGCTTGGTAACAGGGTCGGATGGCTACACCTTC. The rearrangement uses TRBV5-1 and TRBJ1-2; tentatively, D is TRBD1 (6 bases). Looked up from germline, CDR1 is SGHRS and CDR2 is YFSETQ. V was trimmed by 0 bases and J by 6 bases, leaving 12 bases between them. The length of the CDR3 is 14 residues.

V and J are TRBV4-3 and TRBJ2-7, with TRBD2 identical over 12 bases. Germline V CDR1 and CDR2: LGHNA, YSLEER. With 6 bases clipped from V and 2 bases from J, the junction kept 5 bases outside the gene matches. There are 15 residues in the CDR3. CDR3 in amino acids: CASRSGLAGPYEQYF. CDR3 bases: TGCGCCAGCAGGTCGGGACTAGCGGGTCCCTACGAGCAGTACTTC.

The chain carries TRBV5-1 and TRBJ1-1, with D maybe TRBD1 (6 bases). There are 14 residues in the CDR3. Germline values: CDR1 SGHRS, CDR2 YFSETQ. Trimming stripped 5 bases from V and 6 bases from J, with 17 bases between. The chain's CDR3 is CASSHGTGYAEAFF. In DNA form, the CDR3 reads TGCGCCAGCAGTCACGGAACAGGGTATGCTGAAGCTTTCTTT.

The chain employs TRBV11-3 and TRBJ2-3; 9 positions match TRBD1. The germline V gene has CDR1 SGHNT and CDR2 YENEEA. The CDR3 totals 15 residues. After removal of 1 base from V and 1 base from J, the junction contained 0 bases not matched to a gene. CDR3 in DNA: TGTGCCAGCAGCTTAGGGGACAGGGGCACAGATACGCAGTATTTT. Its translation is CASSLGDRGTDTQYF.

This clone is a singleton in its sample. V and J are TRBV2 and TRBJ1-1; no clear D gene. Trimming removed 4 bases at V and 1 base at J, with 7 bases between. The CDR3 has 13 residues. Germline V gene sequence: CDR1 SNHLY, CDR2 FYNNEI. The CDR3 loop is CASSVWPNTEAFF. CDR3 bases: TGTGCCAGCAGTGTTTGGCCGAACACTGAAGCTTTCTTT. The whole variable domain, filled in from reference TRBV2 and TRBJ1-1, reads EPEVTQTPSHQVTQMGQEVILRCVPISNHLYFYWYRQILGQKVEFLVSFYNNEISEKSEIFDDQFSVERPDGSNFTLKIRSTKLEDSAMYFCASSVWPNTEAFFGQGTRLTVV.

The rearrangement uses TRBV9 and TRBJ2-5; 8 bases match TRBD2. CDR3 length: 15 residues. Germline CDR1 reads SGDLS; CDR2 reads YYNGEE. Trimming at V came to 3 bases and at J to 2 bases, leaving 6 bases not matched to a gene. CDR3 sequence: CASSAAGGGQETQYF. As DNA, the CDR3 is TGTGCCAGCAGCGCCGCGGGCGGGGGGCAAGAGACCCAGTACTTC. The complete variable domain, with remaining parts taken from reference TRBV9 and TRBJ2-5, reads DSGVTQTPKHLITATGQRVTLRCSPRSGDLSVYWYQQSLDQGLQFLIQYYNGEERAKGNILERFSAQQFPDLHSELNLSSLELGDSALYFCASSAAGGGQETQYFGPGTRLLVL.

Only a few counts were recorded for this clone. The chain links TRBV7-9 to TRBJ2-7; 8 bases line up with TRBD2. After removal of 5 bases from V and 2 bases from J, the junction contained 5 bases not matched to a gene. Germline values: CDR1 SEHNR, CDR2 FQNEAQ (reference sequence). The CDR3 consists of 14 residues. The CDR3 DNA reads TGTGCCAGCAGCCCCCCGGGACTAGCCTACGAGCAGTACTTC. Encoded protein: CASSPPGLAYEQYF.

The rearrangement uses TRBV6-2 or TRBV6-3 and TRBJ2-3; weak D call: TRBD1 (6 bases). The CDR3 sequence is 15 residues long. V was pared by 0 bases and J by 2 bases, with 9 bases between. In germline, CDR1 is MNHEY, CDR2 SVGEGT. The CDR3, as DNA: TGTGCCAGCAGTTACTCCGGACAGTACACAGATACGCAGTATTTT. Residues: CASSYSGQYTDTQYF.

V is TRBV19 and J is TRBJ2-7; 7 positions match TRBD1. This CDR3 has 16 residues. J lost 2 bases, V lost 5 bases, and 12 bases had no gene match. Germline V gene data show CDR1 as LNHDA and CDR2 as SQIVND (reference sequence). In DNA form, the CDR3 reads TGTGCCAGTAGTCGTCCAGGACAGGATAGCACCTACGAGCAGTACTTC. It translates to CASSRPGQDSTYEQYF.

The rearrangement links TRBV28 to TRBJ2-7, with 9 bases identical to TRBD1. V lost 5 bases, J lost 4 bases, and 9 bases stayed unmatched. The CDR3 consists of 15 residues. Germline V CDR1 and CDR2: MDHEN, SYDVKM. DNA of the CDR3: TGTGCCAGCAGTCTATTAGACAGGGGGGGATACGAGCAGTACTTC. Amino acid sequence: CASSLLDRGGYEQYF.

V gene TRBV19 combines with J gene TRBJ2-3; 8 bases map to TRBD2. Germline CDR1 and CDR2: LNHDA and SQIVND (reference sequence). The trim removed 2 bases at V and 5 bases at J, leaving 9 bases unmatched. CDR3 length equals 16 residues. CDR3: CASSIWAGGPGDTQYF. CDR3 nucleotide sequence: TGTGCCAGTAGTATATGGGCGGGAGGCCCGGGAGATACGCAGTATTTT. The variable domain in full, with the rest retrieved from reference TRBV19 and TRBJ2-3, is DGGITQSPKYLFRKEGQNVTLSCEQNLNHDAMYWYRQDPGQGLRLIYYSQIVNDFQKGDIAEGYSVSREKKESFPLTVTSAQKNPTAFYLCASSIWAGGPGDTQYFGPGTRLTVL.

V is TRBV11-3 and J is TRBJ2-2, with 7 bases fitting TRBD1. This CDR3 comprises 15 residues. Germline V gene sequence: CDR1 SGHNT, CDR2 YENEEA. V dropped 4 bases and J dropped 2; count of bases not matched to a gene: 4. The CDR3 is CASSSGQANTGELFF. DNA for the CDR3: TGTGCCAGCAGCTCCGGACAGGCTAACACCGGGGAGCTGTTTTTT.

This clone was found a few times. The rearrangement joins TRBV7-9 to TRBJ1-1; possibly TRBD1 for D (6 bases). The CDR3 contains 15 residues. V gave up 1 base and J gave up 1 base, with 10 bases separating them. Germline CDR1 reads SEHNR; CDR2 reads FQNEAQ (reference sequence). The CDR3 bases are TGTGCCAGCAGCTTAGGATGGACAGAGAACACTGAAGCTTTCTTT. Protein sequence: CASSLGWTENTEAFF.

The rearrangement uses TRBV3-1 (or the pseudogene TRBV3-2) and TRBJ2-3; maybe TRBD1 (7 bases). The germline gives CDR1 LGHDT, CDR2 YNNKEL (reference sequence). The CDR3 is made up of 12 amino acids. Trimming stripped 8 bases from V and 4 bases from J, with 10 bases between. The CDR3 loop reads CASARGADTQYF. The DNA for the CDR3 is TGTGCCAGCGCCAGGGGGGCAGATACGCAGTATTTT.

The J gene is TRBJ1-3, the V gene TRBV11-2; perhaps TRBD1 as D (5 bases). The germline CDR1 and CDR2 sequences are SGHAT and FQNNGV. This CDR3 spans 14 amino acids. V lost 5 bases and J 1 base, leaving 9 bases between the germline ends. The CDR3 here is CASSPGTSGNTIYF. The CDR3 DNA follows: TGTGCCAGCAGCCCCGGGACTTCTGGAAACACCATATATTTT.